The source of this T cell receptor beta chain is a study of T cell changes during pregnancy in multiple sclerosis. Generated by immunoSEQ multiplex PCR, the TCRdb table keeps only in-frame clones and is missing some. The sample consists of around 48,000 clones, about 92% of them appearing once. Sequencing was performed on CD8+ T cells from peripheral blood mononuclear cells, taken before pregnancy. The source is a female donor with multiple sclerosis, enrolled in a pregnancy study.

DNA of the CDR3: TGCGCCAGCCAGCGGGGGTGGGGGACCCAGTACTTC. This encodes CASQRGWGTQYF. The chain joins TRBV10-2 to TRBJ2-5, with 8 bases lining up with TRBD2. The CDR3 is made up of 12 amino acids. J lost 7 bases, V lost 8 bases, and 6 bases had no gene match. The V gene's germline CDR1 is WSHSY and CDR2 SAAADI.